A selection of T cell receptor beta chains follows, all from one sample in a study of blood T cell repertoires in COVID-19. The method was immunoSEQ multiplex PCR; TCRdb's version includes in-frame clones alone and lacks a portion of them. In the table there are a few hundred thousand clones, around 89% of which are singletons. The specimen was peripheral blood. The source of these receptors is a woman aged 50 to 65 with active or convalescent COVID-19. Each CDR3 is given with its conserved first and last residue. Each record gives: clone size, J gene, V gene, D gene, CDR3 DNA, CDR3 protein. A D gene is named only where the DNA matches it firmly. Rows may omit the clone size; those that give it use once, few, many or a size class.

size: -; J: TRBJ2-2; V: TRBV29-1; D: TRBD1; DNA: TGCAGCGTTGTGCCGGACAGGGGCGCCGGGGAGCTGTTTTTT; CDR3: CSVVPDRGAGELFF
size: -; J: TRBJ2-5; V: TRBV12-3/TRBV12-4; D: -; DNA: TGTGCCAGCAGTAGTGGGAGGCAGACCCAGTACTTC; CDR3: CASSSGRQTQYF
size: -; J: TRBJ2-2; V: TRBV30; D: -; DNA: TGTGCCTGGGCAGGGGCCGGGGAGCTGTTTTTT; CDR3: CAWAGAGELFF
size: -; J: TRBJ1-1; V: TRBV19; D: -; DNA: TGTGCCAGTAGTATTATGAAGGGGACTGAAGCTTTCTTT; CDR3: CASSIMKGTEAFF
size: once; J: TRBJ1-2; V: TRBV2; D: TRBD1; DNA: TGTGCCAGCAGAGACTCCGGGACAGCTAACTATGGCTACACCTTC; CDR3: CASRDSGTANYGYTF
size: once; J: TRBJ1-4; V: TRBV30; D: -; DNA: TGTGCCTGGAGGACAGCGACTAATGAAAAACTGTTTTTT; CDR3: CAWRTATNEKLFF
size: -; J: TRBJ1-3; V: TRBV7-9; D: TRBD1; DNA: TGTGCCAGCAGCTTGGGAACGGACAGGGGGGCTGGAAACACCATATATTTT; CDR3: CASSLGTDRGAGNTIYF
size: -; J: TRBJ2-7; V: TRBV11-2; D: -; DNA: TGTGCCAGCAGCTTGGCAGTATACGAGCAGTACTTC; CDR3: CASSLAVYEQYF
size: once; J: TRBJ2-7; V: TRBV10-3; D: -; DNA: TGTGCCATCAGTGTGAGTAACTACGAGCAGTACTTC; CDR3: CAISVSNYEQYF
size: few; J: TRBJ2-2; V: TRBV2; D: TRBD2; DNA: TGTGCCAGCAGTAGCGGGGGGGCCGGGGAGCTGTTTTTT; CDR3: CASSSGGAGELFF
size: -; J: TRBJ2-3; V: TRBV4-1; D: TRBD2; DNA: TGCGCCAGCAGCCAAGCGATACGGGAGGCGCAGTATTTT; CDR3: CASSQAIREAQYF
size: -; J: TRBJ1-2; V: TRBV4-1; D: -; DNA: TGCGCCTCCAGGTCTCTTCGGGGCTACACCTTC; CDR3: CASRSLRGYTF
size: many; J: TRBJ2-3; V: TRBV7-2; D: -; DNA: TGTGCCAGCAGCTTACAGCCAGGGAGGACAGATACGCAGTATTTT; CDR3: CASSLQPGRTDTQYF
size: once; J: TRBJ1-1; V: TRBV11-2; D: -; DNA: TGTGCCAGCAGCTTGTCCCGTAGTGAAGCTTTCTTT; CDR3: CASSLSRSEAFF
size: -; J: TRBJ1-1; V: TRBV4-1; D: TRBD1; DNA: TGCGCCAGCAGCCAAGCCGGGACAGGGTCGAACACTGAAGCTTTCTTT; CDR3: CASSQAGTGSNTEAFF
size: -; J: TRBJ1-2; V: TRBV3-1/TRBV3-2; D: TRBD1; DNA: TGTGCCAGCAGCCAAGGCGGGACAGGGCCAGACGGCTACACCTTC; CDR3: CASSQGGTGPDGYTF
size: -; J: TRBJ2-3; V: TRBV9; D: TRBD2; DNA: TGTGCCAGCAGCGTAGTTTCTAGCGGGAAAGATACGCAGTATTTT; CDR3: CASSVVSSGKDTQYF
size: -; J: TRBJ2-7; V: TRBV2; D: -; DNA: TGTGCCAGCAGTGAAGGACAGTACTACGAGCAGTACTTC; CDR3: CASSEGQYYEQYF
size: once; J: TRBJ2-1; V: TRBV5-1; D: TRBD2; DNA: TGCGCCAGCAGCTTGGCCATCGATATAGCGGGGTACAATGAGCAGTTCTTC; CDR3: CASSLAIDIAGYNEQFF
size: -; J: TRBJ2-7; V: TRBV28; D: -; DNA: TGTGCCAGCAGTGCCGGAGGGGCCTCTTACGAGCAGTACTTC; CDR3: CASSAGGASYEQYF
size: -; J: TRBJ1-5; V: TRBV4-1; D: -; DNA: TGCGCCAGCAGCCAAGACAGGTTCGGCGCCCAGCATTTT; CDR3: CASSQDRFGAQHF
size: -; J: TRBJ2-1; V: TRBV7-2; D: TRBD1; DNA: TGTGCCAGCAGCCGCCCGACAGGGGGCAACAATGAGCAGTTCTTC; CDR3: CASSRPTGGNNEQFF
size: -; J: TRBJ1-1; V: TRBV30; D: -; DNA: TGTGCCTGGAGTCCTCAGATGAACACTGAAGCTTTCTTT; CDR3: CAWSPQMNTEAFF
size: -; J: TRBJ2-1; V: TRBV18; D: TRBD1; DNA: TGTGCCAGCTCACCATCGACAGGGGGCAATGAGCAGTTCTTC; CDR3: CASSPSTGGNEQFF
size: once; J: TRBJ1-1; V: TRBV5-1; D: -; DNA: TGCGCCAGCAGCTTGTTAAGTGGCAGGCTGAACACTGAAGCTTTCTTT; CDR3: CASSLLSGRLNTEAFF
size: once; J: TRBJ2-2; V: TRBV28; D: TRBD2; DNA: TGTGCCAGCAGCCCTGAATTGCTAGCGGGAGGCACCGGGGAGCTGTTTTTT; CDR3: CASSPELLAGGTGELFF
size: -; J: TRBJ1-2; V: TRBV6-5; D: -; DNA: TGTGCCAGCAGTTACTCGATTTTAGGGGACTATGGCTACACCTTC; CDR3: CASSYSILGDYGYTF
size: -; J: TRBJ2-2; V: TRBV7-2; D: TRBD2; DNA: TGTGCCAGCAGCTTTTCCGGGACTAGCTTCACCGGGGAGCTGTTTTTT; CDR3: CASSFSGTSFTGELFF
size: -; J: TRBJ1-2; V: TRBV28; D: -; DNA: TGTGCCAGCGCACCCCTAGGGACACGAGGATTCTATGGCTACACCTTC; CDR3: CASAPLGTRGFYGYTF
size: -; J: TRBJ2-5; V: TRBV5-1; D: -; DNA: TGCGCCAGCAGCTCAGATACAAACGGGGGAGGAGAGACCCAGTACTTC; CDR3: CASSSDTNGGGETQYF
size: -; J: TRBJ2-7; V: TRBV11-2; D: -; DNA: TGTGCCAGCAGCTTAGATCCAAACTTACCCTACGAGCAGTACTTC; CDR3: CASSLDPNLPYEQYF
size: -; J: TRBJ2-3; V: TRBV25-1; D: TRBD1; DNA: TGTGCCAGCAGTGATCACAGGGGGCCCACAGATACGCAGTATTTT; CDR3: CASSDHRGPTDTQYF
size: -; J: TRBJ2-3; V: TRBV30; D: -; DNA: TGTGCCTGGAGTCTAATAACAGATACGCAGTATTTT; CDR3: CAWSLITDTQYF
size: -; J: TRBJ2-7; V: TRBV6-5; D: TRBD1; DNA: TGTGCCAGCAGCGCTACCGGGACAGGGGGACGGGAGCAGTACTTC; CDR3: CASSATGTGGREQYF
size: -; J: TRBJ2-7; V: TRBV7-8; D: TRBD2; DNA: TGTGCCAGCAGCTTAGCTAGCGGGAGCTCCTACGAGCAGTACTTC; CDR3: CASSLASGSSYEQYF
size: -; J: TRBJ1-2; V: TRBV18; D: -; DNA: TGTGCCAGCTCACCACCGTGGGCGTCCTATGGCTACACCTTC; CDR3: CASSPPWASYGYTF
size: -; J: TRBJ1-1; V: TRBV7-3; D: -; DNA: TGTGCCAGCAGCCGAGGTATGAACACTGAAGCTTTCTTT; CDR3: CASSRGMNTEAFF
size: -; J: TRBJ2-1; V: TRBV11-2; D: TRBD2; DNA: TGTGCCAGCAGCACTAGCGGGGGGGCTAATAATGAGCAGTTCTTC; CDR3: CASSTSGGANNEQFF
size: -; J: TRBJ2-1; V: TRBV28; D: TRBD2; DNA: TGTGCCAGCAGAGCTAGCGGGCCGAGCTCCTACAATGAGCAGTTCTTC; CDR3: CASRASGPSSYNEQFF
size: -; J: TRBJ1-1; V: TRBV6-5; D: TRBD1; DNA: TGTGCCAGCAGTTACGAGACAGGGGGCTCAAGAACTGAAGCTTTCTTT; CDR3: CASSYETGGSRTEAFF
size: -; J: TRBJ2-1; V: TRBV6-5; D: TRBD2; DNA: TGTGCCAGCAGCAAGCGGGAGGGCATCGATGAGCAGTTCTTC; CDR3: CASSKREGIDEQFF
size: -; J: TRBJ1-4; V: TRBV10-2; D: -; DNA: TGCGCCACCGTACAGGCAACTAATGAAAAACTGTTTTTT; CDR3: CATVQATNEKLFF
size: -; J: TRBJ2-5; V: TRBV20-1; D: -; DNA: TGCAGTGCTAGTGACAGGCAAGAGACCCAGTACTTC; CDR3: CSASDRQETQYF
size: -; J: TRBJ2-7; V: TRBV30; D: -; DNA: TGTGCCTGGAGCCCTCTCGGACAGAGCTCCTACGAGCAGTACTTC; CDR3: CAWSPLGQSSYEQYF
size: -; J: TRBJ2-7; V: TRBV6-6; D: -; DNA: TGTGCCAGCGGTTTTGACACCCGCTACGAGCAGTACTTC; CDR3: CASGFDTRYEQYF
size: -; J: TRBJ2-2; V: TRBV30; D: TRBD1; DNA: TGTGCCTGGAGTGTACCATGGGACAGGGCCACCGGGGAGCTGTTTTTT; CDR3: CAWSVPWDRATGELFF
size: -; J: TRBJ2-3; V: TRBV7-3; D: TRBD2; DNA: TGTGCCAGCAGCCCTAGCGGGGCTAGCACAGATACGCAGTATTTT; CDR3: CASSPSGASTDTQYF
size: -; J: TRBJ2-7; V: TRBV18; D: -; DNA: TGTGCCAGCTCACCTGCCGGGACTTCTCCCTACGAGCAGTACTTC; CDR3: CASSPAGTSPYEQYF
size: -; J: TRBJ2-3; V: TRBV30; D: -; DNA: TGTGCCCGGGACCTAGGGGTAGGCACAGATACGCAGTATTTT; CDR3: CARDLGVGTDTQYF
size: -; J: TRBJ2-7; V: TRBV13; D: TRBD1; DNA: TGTGCCAGCAGCTTTAGGGGGCTCGACGAGCAGTACTTC; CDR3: CASSFRGLDEQYF
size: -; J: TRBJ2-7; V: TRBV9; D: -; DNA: TGTGCCAGCAGCGTAGGCCCTTTGGCCCGCCAGGACAGCGCTGAAAGCTACGAGCAGTACTTC; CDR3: CASSVGPLARQDSAESYEQYF
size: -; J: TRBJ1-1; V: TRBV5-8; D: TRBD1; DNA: TGTGCCAGCAGCTTACAGGGGGACAGTTACACTGAAGCTTTCTTT; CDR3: CASSLQGDSYTEAFF